This TCR beta chain appears in the sequencing data of a study of T-cell reconstitution after alpha-beta-depleted transplantation in children. Points from the study as a whole: Several patients had high TCRbeta diversity at day 60; it came from surviving recipient T cells and thymic progenitors. Alpha-beta T cells present about two months after transplant were reported to originate from several hundred expanded graft clones.

As regards this clonotype: Its specificity is unknown. A much larger clone sits a single nucleotide away, making a read error possible.

As it was prepared, the TCRbeta library received unique molecular identifiers. One entry per CDR3 protein, called by TCRdb with MiXCR from the PCR reads. The sample carries 250,000 or so distinct CDR3 sequences, around 8% recorded once. The CDR3 totals 18 residues. In germline, CDR1 is MNHEY, CDR2 SMNVEV (reference sequence). The receptor comes from a male patient younger than 18 who had a stem cell transplant for acute lymphoblastic leukemia, so the T cells may come from the graft donor. The chain combines TRBV27 with TRBJ2-1; TRBD2 agrees at 11 bases. The source material was PBMCs, mostly from graft donor cells, sampled 180 days after TCRalphabeta/CD19-depleted stem cell transplant. This CDR3 reads CPSSATTSGTARNNEQFF. The DNA of the CDR3 is TGTCCCAGCAGTGCAACGACTAGCGGGACCGCCCGGAACAATGAGCAGTTCTTC.